Listed below are T cell receptor beta chains from one sample, sequenced in a study of cytomegalovirus exposure and HLA in healthy donors. TCRdb's copy holds only in-frame clones and misses some; the assay was immunoSEQ multiplex PCR. The data show tens of thousands of clones, with around four fifths seen just once and 8% to 9% held by the top ten. The specimen was PBMCs. Source of these receptors: a woman aged 40 to 50 in good health and CMV-seropositive. The CDR3 runs from the conserved cysteine through the conserved F or W. Rows give clone size only sometimes, using once, few, many, or a class for an expanded clone.

v_call	clone_size	j_call	cdr3_aa
TRBV6-6	few	TRBJ1-4	CASSYRQGEEKLFF
TRBV14	-	TRBJ2-5	CASSRGLAGGLETQYF
TRBV4-2	-	TRBJ2-3	CASSQDSWDSADTQYF
TRBV7-2	-	TRBJ2-5	CASSFGTSGGVYQETQYF
TRBV30	once	TRBJ1-4	CAWTATNEKLFF
TRBV5-1	-	TRBJ1-2	CASSPATGGYGYTF
TRBV7-3	-	TRBJ2-7	CASSLNGGYEQYF
TRBV30	once	TRBJ1-4	CAWNTGPGNEKLFF
TRBV19	-	TRBJ1-2	CASSVWQTLNYGYTF
TRBV5-4	-	TRBJ2-7	CASSPGLAGGPDEQYF
TRBV9	-	TRBJ2-2	CASSVLGGGELFF
TRBV29-1	-	TRBJ2-2	CSAGRAIGGELFF
TRBV19	-	TRBJ1-2	CASSIGELNYGYTF
TRBV6-1	once	TRBJ2-7	CASRRQGPYEQYF
TRBV19	-	TRBJ1-5	CASSIVGQGAQPQHF
TRBV9	-	TRBJ1-2	CASSVATGYGYTF
TRBV9	-	TRBJ2-1	CASSVVLAGVEQFF
TRBV18	few	TRBJ1-1	CASSPSTGNTEAFF
TRBV7-2	-	TRBJ1-5	CASRFDPGQPQHF
TRBV11-3	-	TRBJ2-3	CASSLFDRGTQYF
TRBV11-2	-	TRBJ1-6	CASSPQTGDYSPLHF
TRBV18	-	TRBJ2-1	CASSPPSGGAYNEQFF
TRBV19	-	TRBJ1-2	CASSKHLGTGYYGYTF
TRBV11-1	once	TRBJ2-3	CASSSVRGVDTQYF
TRBV5-4	-	-	CASRGGQAYEQYF
TRBV27	-	TRBJ2-1	CASTYYNEQFF
TRBV2	-	TRBJ1-2	CASSASPGMDGYTF
TRBV6-1	-	TRBJ1-5	CASSVLTGVSNQPQHF
TRBV7-2	few	TRBJ2-4	CASSMTSGDIQYF
TRBV4-1	-	TRBJ1-4	CASSLTGGADEKLFF
TRBV28	-	TRBJ1-3	CASSSQGAGNTIYF
TRBV6-5	-	TRBJ1-2	CASSYSGTGGYGYTF
TRBV6-5	once	TRBJ1-1	CASSYSRAGTEAFF
TRBV28	-	TRBJ2-1	CASRIPVGGGSYNEQFF
TRBV6-1	few	TRBJ1-6	CASSESHGLNSPLHF
TRBV6-5	few	TRBJ1-5	CASSYSTGGGQPQHF
TRBV27	-	TRBJ2-1	CASSPRQGTGNEQFF
TRBV5-1	-	TRBJ2-7	CASSPSTGIEQYF
TRBV7-6	-	TRBJ2-5	CASSLAPTAGETQYF
TRBV6-1	-	TRBJ1-5	CASSARENQPQHF